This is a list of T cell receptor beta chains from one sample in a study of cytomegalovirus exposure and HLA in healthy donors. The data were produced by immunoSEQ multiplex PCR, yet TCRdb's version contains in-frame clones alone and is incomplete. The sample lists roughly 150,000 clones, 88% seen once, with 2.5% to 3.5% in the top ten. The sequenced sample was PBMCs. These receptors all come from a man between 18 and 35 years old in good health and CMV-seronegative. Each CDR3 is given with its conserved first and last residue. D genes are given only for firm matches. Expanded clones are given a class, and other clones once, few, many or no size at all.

cdr3_aa: CASSSTGNYGYTF; cdr3_nt: TGTGCCAGCAGTTCGACGGGGAACTATGGCTACACCTTC; d_call: .; clone_size: .; j_call: TRBJ1-2; v_call: TRBV27
cdr3_aa: CASRPQDRVSYGYTF; cdr3_nt: TGTGCCAGCCGACCCCAGGACAGGGTTAGCTATGGCTACACCTTC; d_call: TRBD1; clone_size: once; j_call: TRBJ1-2; v_call: TRBV6-1
cdr3_aa: CASSRNPGQGSNEQFF; cdr3_nt: TGCGCCAGCAGCCGAAACCCGGGACAGGGGTCAAATGAGCAGTTCTTC; d_call: TRBD1; clone_size: .; j_call: TRBJ2-1; v_call: TRBV4-3
cdr3_aa: CASSTIAGVTDTQYF; cdr3_nt: TGTGCCAGCAGCACCATAGCGGGGGTTACGGATACGCAGTATTTT; d_call: TRBD2; clone_size: once; j_call: TRBJ2-3; v_call: TRBV7-2
cdr3_aa: CASSNAGGSYNEQFF; cdr3_nt: TGTGCCAGCAGTAATGCGGGAGGGTCCTACAATGAGCAGTTCTTC; d_call: TRBD2; clone_size: .; j_call: TRBJ2-1; v_call: TRBV25-1
cdr3_aa: CASSLQDRVEQPQHF; cdr3_nt: TGCGCCAGCAGCCTACAGGACAGGGTAGAGCAGCCCCAGCATTTT; d_call: TRBD1; clone_size: .; j_call: TRBJ1-5; v_call: TRBV4-1
cdr3_aa: CASRTTLGSQFF; cdr3_nt: TGTGCCAGCAGAACAACACTAGGATCCCAGTTCTTC; d_call: .; clone_size: .; j_call: TRBJ2-1; v_call: TRBV27
cdr3_aa: CASSKQGGITEAFF; cdr3_nt: TGTGCCAGCAGCAAACAGGGGGGTATCACTGAAGCTTTCTTT; d_call: TRBD1; clone_size: .; j_call: TRBJ1-1; v_call: TRBV6-6
cdr3_aa: CASSEPGLRNYEQYF; cdr3_nt: TGTGCCAGCAGTGAGCCGGGATTAAGGAACTACGAGCAGTACTTC; d_call: .; clone_size: .; j_call: TRBJ2-7; v_call: TRBV6-1
cdr3_aa: CASSLSDRGKNTIYF; cdr3_nt: TGTGCCAGCAGTCTCTCGGACAGGGGTAAAAACACCATATATTTT; d_call: TRBD1; clone_size: once; j_call: TRBJ1-3; v_call: TRBV7-9
cdr3_aa: CASSLWEGGEGQPQHF; cdr3_nt: TGTGCCAGCAGCTTATGGGAGGGGGGAGAGGGGCAGCCCCAGCATTTT; d_call: .; clone_size: .; j_call: TRBJ1-5; v_call: TRBV7-6
cdr3_aa: CASRLQGVMNTEAFF; cdr3_nt: TGTGCCAGCAGATTACAGGGGGTCATGAACACTGAAGCTTTCTTT; d_call: TRBD1; clone_size: .; j_call: TRBJ1-1; v_call: TRBV7-2
cdr3_aa: CSALGGYLPYNEQFF; cdr3_nt: TGCAGCGCGCTCGGGGGATATTTGCCCTACAATGAGCAGTTCTTC; d_call: .; clone_size: .; j_call: TRBJ2-1; v_call: TRBV29-1
cdr3_aa: CASSMQGKNTGELFF; cdr3_nt: TGCGCCAGCAGCATGCAGGGGAAGAACACCGGGGAGCTGTTTTTT; d_call: .; clone_size: .; j_call: TRBJ2-2; v_call: TRBV5-1
cdr3_aa: CASSPPSGAGHQETQYF; cdr3_nt: TGCGCCAGCAGCCCCCCTTCGGGTGCGGGCCACCAAGAGACCCAGTACTTC; d_call: .; clone_size: .; j_call: TRBJ2-5; v_call: TRBV5-1
cdr3_aa: CASSLWTGNYEQYF; cdr3_nt: TGTGCCAGCAGTCTATGGACAGGGAACTACGAGCAGTACTTC; d_call: TRBD1; clone_size: .; j_call: TRBJ2-7; v_call: TRBV27
cdr3_aa: CASSLAGVKNSPLHF; cdr3_nt: TGTGCCAGCAGTTTAGCAGGGGTAAAAAATTCACCCCTCCACTTT; d_call: .; clone_size: .; j_call: TRBJ1-6; v_call: TRBV27
cdr3_aa: CASSRRLANEQFF; cdr3_nt: TGTGCCAGTAGTCGACGACTAGCGAATGAGCAGTTCTTC; d_call: TRBD2; clone_size: once; j_call: TRBJ2-1; v_call: TRBV19
cdr3_aa: CASSQIPGEETQYF; cdr3_nt: TGCGCCAGCAGCCAAATTCCAGGGGAAGAGACCCAGTACTTC; d_call: .; clone_size: .; j_call: TRBJ2-5; v_call: TRBV4-1
cdr3_aa: CASSNGQGVSEKLFF; cdr3_nt: TGTGCCAGCAGCAACGGACAGGGGGTTAGTGAAAAACTGTTTTTT; d_call: TRBD1; clone_size: .; j_call: TRBJ1-4; v_call: TRBV5-7
cdr3_aa: CASSSDTYGYTF; cdr3_nt: TGTGCCAGCAGCTCAGACACATATGGCTACACCTTC; d_call: .; clone_size: .; j_call: TRBJ1-2; v_call: TRBV7-9
cdr3_aa: CASSLLRGNQPQHF; cdr3_nt: TGTGCCAGCAGCTTACTTCGGGGAAATCAGCCCCAGCATTTT; d_call: .; clone_size: .; j_call: TRBJ1-5; v_call: TRBV7-2
cdr3_aa: CASTQSGRARGEQFF; cdr3_nt: TGTGCCAGTACCCAGAGCGGGAGGGCCAGGGGTGAGCAGTTCTTC; d_call: TRBD2; clone_size: .; j_call: TRBJ2-1; v_call: TRBV19
cdr3_aa: CAIRSGLAGTDTQYF; cdr3_nt: TGTGCCATCCGATCCGGACTAGCCGGCACAGATACGCAGTATTTT; d_call: TRBD2; clone_size: .; j_call: TRBJ2-3; v_call: TRBV10-3
cdr3_aa: CASSPLGQPYEQYF; cdr3_nt: TGTGCCAGCAGCCCGCTGGGACAGCCCTACGAGCAGTACTTC; d_call: TRBD1; clone_size: .; j_call: TRBJ2-7; v_call: TRBV7-9
cdr3_aa: CASSLGGLDEQYF; cdr3_nt: TGTGCCAGCAGTTTAGGAGGTTTGGACGAGCAGTACTTC; d_call: .; clone_size: .; j_call: TRBJ2-7; v_call: TRBV27
cdr3_aa: CASSLIGTGGDGYTF; cdr3_nt: TGTGCCAGCAGCTTAATTGGGACAGGGGGCGATGGCTACACCTTC; d_call: TRBD1; clone_size: .; j_call: TRBJ1-2; v_call: TRBV7-9
cdr3_aa: CASTGLADYEQYF; cdr3_nt: TGTGCCAGCACCGGACTAGCAGACTACGAGCAGTACTTC; d_call: TRBD2; clone_size: once; j_call: TRBJ2-7; v_call: TRBV6-1
cdr3_aa: CASSSPTEAFF; cdr3_nt: TGTGCCAGCAGTTCCCCTACTGAAGCTTTCTTT; d_call: .; clone_size: .; j_call: TRBJ1-1; v_call: TRBV6-1
cdr3_aa: CASSVTGGNEQFF; cdr3_nt: TGTGCCAGCTCGGTCACAGGGGGCAATGAGCAGTTCTTC; d_call: TRBD1; clone_size: .; j_call: TRBJ2-1; v_call: TRBV18
cdr3_aa: CASSRDSNTEAFF; cdr3_nt: TGTGCCAGCAGTCGGGACTCAAACACTGAAGCTTTCTTT; d_call: .; clone_size: .; j_call: TRBJ1-1; v_call: TRBV2
cdr3_aa: CSVPSSVEQFF; cdr3_nt: TGCAGCGTCCCTTCTAGCGTTGAGCAGTTCTTC; d_call: .; clone_size: .; j_call: TRBJ2-1; v_call: TRBV29-1
cdr3_aa: CASSLAGGNYGYTF; cdr3_nt: TGTGCCAGCAGTTTAGCCGGGGGGAACTATGGCTACACCTTC; d_call: .; clone_size: .; j_call: TRBJ1-2; v_call: TRBV28
cdr3_aa: CARSPLTGGGIQYF; cdr3_nt: TGTGCCAGAAGCCCACTCACGGGAGGCGGCATTCAGTACTTC; d_call: .; clone_size: .; j_call: TRBJ2-4; v_call: TRBV7-5
cdr3_aa: CASSLVAGDNNEQFF; cdr3_nt: TGCGCCAGCAGCTTGGTAGCGGGGGATAACAATGAGCAGTTCTTC; d_call: TRBD2; clone_size: .; j_call: TRBJ2-1; v_call: TRBV5-1
cdr3_aa: CASSSGLAGGLAKNIQYF; cdr3_nt: TGTGCCAGCAGCTCGGGACTAGCGGGGGGGCTAGCCAAAAACATTCAGTACTTC; d_call: TRBD2; clone_size: .; j_call: TRBJ2-4; v_call: TRBV5-4
cdr3_aa: CASGLTTHEQFF; cdr3_nt: TGCGCCAGCGGGCTTACCACGCATGAGCAGTTCTTC; d_call: .; clone_size: .; j_call: TRBJ2-1; v_call: TRBV5-1
cdr3_aa: CASSEYEGVNTEAFF; cdr3_nt: TGTGCCAGCAGTGAATACGAGGGCGTGAACACTGAAGCTTTCTTT; d_call: .; clone_size: .; j_call: TRBJ1-1; v_call: TRBV25-1
cdr3_aa: CASKRAGYYGYTF; cdr3_nt: TGTGCCAGCAAGAGAGCAGGGTACTATGGCTACACCTTC; d_call: .; clone_size: .; j_call: TRBJ1-2; v_call: TRBV27
cdr3_aa: CASSSGQSNQETQYF; cdr3_nt: TGTGCTAGCAGCTCTGGACAGTCGAACCAAGAGACCCAGTACTTC; d_call: .; clone_size: .; j_call: TRBJ2-5; v_call: TRBV7-7
cdr3_aa: CASSPRQGAVAEAFF; cdr3_nt: TGTGCCAGCAGCCCCCGACAGGGGGCGGTTGCTGAAGCTTTCTTT; d_call: TRBD1; clone_size: .; j_call: TRBJ1-1; v_call: TRBV11-2
cdr3_aa: CASSLNPGLAGQEQFF; cdr3_nt: TGTGCCAGCAGCTTAAATCCGGGGCTAGCGGGTCAGGAGCAGTTCTTC; d_call: TRBD2; clone_size: .; j_call: TRBJ2-1; v_call: TRBV7-2
cdr3_aa: CAISETRGQSLNTQYF; cdr3_nt: TGTGCCATCAGTGAGACGCGGGGTCAATCATTGAATACGCAGTATTTT; d_call: .; clone_size: few; j_call: TRBJ2-3; v_call: TRBV10-3
cdr3_aa: CASRQTGGPVYNSPLHF; cdr3_nt: TGTGCCAGCAGACAAACAGGGGGCCCGGTTTATAATTCACCCCTCCACTTT; d_call: TRBD1; clone_size: .; j_call: TRBJ1-6; v_call: TRBV2
cdr3_aa: CASSPGLAGNTGELFF; cdr3_nt: TGTGCCAGCAGTCCGGGACTAGCGGGGAACACCGGGGAGCTGTTTTTT; d_call: TRBD2; clone_size: .; j_call: TRBJ2-2; v_call: TRBV6-6
cdr3_aa: CAWSVGASLNQPQHF; cdr3_nt: TGTGCCTGGAGTGTAGGGGCCAGCCTCAATCAGCCCCAGCATTTT; d_call: .; clone_size: .; j_call: TRBJ1-5; v_call: TRBV30
cdr3_aa: CASGPGQAYEQYF; cdr3_nt: TGCGCCAGCGGACCGGGACAAGCCTACGAGCAGTACTTC; d_call: .; clone_size: .; j_call: TRBJ2-7; v_call: TRBV10-1
cdr3_aa: CASSSLTNFGGDTDTQYF; cdr3_nt: TGTGCCAGCAGCTCCCTCACCAATTTTGGGGGGGACACAGATACGCAGTATTTT; d_call: TRBD2; clone_size: .; j_call: TRBJ2-3; v_call: TRBV4-2
cdr3_aa: CASSPTGAGGRRTQYF; cdr3_nt: TGTGCCAGCAGCCCCACAGGGGCGGGGGGGCGTCGTACGCAGTATTTT; d_call: TRBD2; clone_size: .; j_call: TRBJ2-3; v_call: TRBV7-9
cdr3_aa: CASSPGTGEETQYF; cdr3_nt: TGTGCCAGCTCTCCCGGGACAGGGGAAGAGACCCAGTACTTC; d_call: TRBD1; clone_size: .; j_call: TRBJ2-5; v_call: TRBV18
cdr3_aa: CASRTDTHDEQFF; cdr3_nt: TGTGCCAGCAGAACTGATACCCATGATGAGCAGTTCTTC; d_call: .; clone_size: .; j_call: TRBJ2-1; v_call: TRBV6-1
cdr3_aa: CASSSQGKSWEKLFF; cdr3_nt: TGTGCCAGCAGTTCACAGGGAAAGTCTTGGGAAAAACTGTTTTTT; d_call: .; clone_size: .; j_call: TRBJ1-4; v_call: TRBV28
cdr3_aa: CASSPSGQGPLTPGGLFF; cdr3_nt: TGTGCCAGCAGCCCCTCGGGCCAGGGCCCCCTTACCCCCGGGGGGCTGTTTTTT; d_call: .; clone_size: .; j_call: TRBJ2-2; v_call: TRBV11-3
cdr3_aa: CASSYRTVEAFF; cdr3_nt: TGTGCCAGCAGTTACCGTACAGTGGAAGCTTTCTTT; d_call: .; clone_size: once; j_call: TRBJ1-1; v_call: TRBV6-6
cdr3_aa: CASSIDLGGNEQFF; cdr3_nt: TGTGCCAGTAGTATAGATCTTGGCGGGAATGAGCAGTTCTTC; d_call: .; clone_size: .; j_call: TRBJ2-1; v_call: TRBV19
cdr3_aa: CASSLNEDSYGYTF; cdr3_nt: TGTGCCAGCAGCTTAAACGAAGACTCTTATGGCTACACCTTC; d_call: .; clone_size: .; j_call: TRBJ1-2; v_call: TRBV7-9
cdr3_aa: CASSPVWLAGDPPSYREQYF; cdr3_nt: TGTGCCAGCAGCCCGGTCTGGCTAGCGGGAGACCCACCAAGCTACCGCGAGCAGTACTTC; d_call: .; clone_size: .; j_call: TRBJ2-7; v_call: TRBV12-1